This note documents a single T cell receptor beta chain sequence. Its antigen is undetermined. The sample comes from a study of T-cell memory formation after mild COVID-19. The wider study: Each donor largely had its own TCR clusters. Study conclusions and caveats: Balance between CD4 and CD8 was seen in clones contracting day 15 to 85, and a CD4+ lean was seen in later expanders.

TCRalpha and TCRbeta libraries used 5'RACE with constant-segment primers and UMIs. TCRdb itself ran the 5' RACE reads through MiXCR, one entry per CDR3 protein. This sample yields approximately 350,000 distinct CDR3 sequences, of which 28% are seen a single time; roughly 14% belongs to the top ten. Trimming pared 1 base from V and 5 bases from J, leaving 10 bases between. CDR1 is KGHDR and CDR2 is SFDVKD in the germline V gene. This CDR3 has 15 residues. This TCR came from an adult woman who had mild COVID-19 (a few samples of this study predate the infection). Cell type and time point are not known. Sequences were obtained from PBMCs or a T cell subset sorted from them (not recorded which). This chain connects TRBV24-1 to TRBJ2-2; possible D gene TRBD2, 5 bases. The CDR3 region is CATSDFLRGTGELFF. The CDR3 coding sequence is TGTGCCACCAGTGATTTCCTAAGAGGGACCGGGGAGCTGTTTTTT.